The 26 T cell receptor beta chains listed next were all sequenced from one sample in a study of T cell responses to AZD1222 COVID-19 vaccine. Generated by immunoSEQ multiplex PCR, the TCRdb table keeps only in-frame clones and is missing some. This table has 110,000 to 150,000 clones, approximately 94% appearing once. The source material was peripheral blood, sampled on day 0 of AZD1222 vaccination. The receptor set was obtained from an adult in good health.

The chain joins TRBV7-6 to TRBJ1-5, with 8 bases fitting TRBD1. J was trimmed by 6 bases and V by 5 bases; bases with no gene match: 12. CDR1 SGHVS and CDR2 FNYEAQ come from the germline V gene. CDR3 length: 16 residues. CDR3: CASSALRGPVGQPQHF. CDR3 nucleotides: TGTGCCAGCAGCGCACTCAGGGGGCCTGTGGGTCAGCCCCAGCATTTT.

The V gene is TRBV5-1, the J gene TRBJ1-4; TRBD1 is a possible D gene (5 bases). V lost 3 bases to trimming and J lost 5 bases, with 14 bases between them. The CDR3 spans 15 residues. Germline CDR1 is SGHRS and CDR2 is YFSETQ. CDR3 amino acids: CASSSGHGPNEKLFF. The CDR3 DNA sequence: TGCGCCAGCAGCTCCGGACACGGACCAAATGAAAAACTGTTTTTT.

The chain is built from TRBV5-4 and TRBJ2-5; 7 positions agree with TRBD1. CDR3 length: 13 amino acids. J gave up 5 bases and V 4 bases, and 5 bases lay outside the gene matches. In germline, CDR1 is SGHNT, CDR2 YYREEE (reference sequence). CDR3 protein: CASSIGTVETQYF. In DNA form, the CDR3 reads TGTGCCAGCAGCATAGGGACAGTCGAGACCCAGTACTTC.

This clone was detected only once. Written as DNA, the CDR3 is TGTGCCGGCACAAACGCGGGCCTATACAATGAGCAGTTCTTC. It encodes CAGTNAGLYNEQFF. The chain combines TRBV19 with TRBJ2-1; a weak D match, TRBD2 (5 bases). The CDR3 loop spans 14 amino acids. V lost 11 bases and J lost 4, with 18 bases in between. The V gene's germline CDR1 is LNHDA and CDR2 SQIVND (reference sequence). The whole variable domain, remainder taken from reference TRBV19 and TRBJ2-1, is DGGITQSPKYLFRKEGQNVTLSCEQNLNHDAMYWYRQDPGQGLRLIYYSQIVNDFQKGDIAEGYSVSREKKESFPLTVTSAQKNPTAFYLCAGTNAGLYNEQFFGPGTRLTVL.

The CDR3 sequence is CASSPSGLVADTQYF. The CDR3 DNA follows: TGTGCCAGCAGCCCCTCAGGACTAGTTGCAGATACGCAGTATTTT. The V call is TRBV11-2, the J call TRBJ2-3; 7 positions agree with TRBD2. This CDR3 has 15 amino acids. CDR1 and CDR2 (germline): SGHAT, FQNNGV. The J segment lost 4 bases and the V segment lost 5 bases, leaving 9 bases of the junction unmatched.

The V and J genes are TRBV4-1 and TRBJ1-4; no clear D gene. The CDR3 extends over 19 amino acids. V was clipped by 6 bases and J by 4 bases, with 27 bases between them. The V gene's germline CDR1 is MGHRA and CDR2 YSYEKL. In DNA, the CDR3 is TGCGCCAGCAGGGACGACGGGAGGAGGGTCACGAGCCTTAATGAAAAACTGTTTTTT. This encodes CASRDDGRRVTSLNEKLFF.

The chain links TRBV7-8 to TRBJ1-5; no definite D call. CDR3 length: 15 amino acids. Germline CDR1 and CDR2: SGHVS and FQNEAQ. Trimming took 0 bases from V and 0 from J, leaving 6 bases between them. The CDR3: CASSLARLSNQPQHF. The DNA of the CDR3 is TGTGCCAGCAGCTTAGCGCGGCTTAGCAATCAGCCCCAGCATTTT.

The gene calls are TRBV23-1 and TRBJ1-4; the match to TRBD1 covers 8 bases. TRBV23-1 is an ORF; its function is uncertain. This CDR3 is 15 amino acids long. V shed 8 bases and J 8 bases; nucleotides not matched to a gene: 13. The CDR3 coding sequence is TGCGCCAGCTCACCCCGGACAGGGTCGCGAGAAAAACTGTTTTTT. Its protein is CASSPRTGSREKLFF.

This clone has a single count. The CDR3 loop reads CAIPTGGNEQFF. The CDR3 nucleotides read TGTGCCATTCCGACAGGAGGGAATGAGCAGTTCTTC. This chain uses TRBV5-4 with TRBJ2-1; D might be TRBD1 or TRBD2, each matching 6 bases. The germline V gene has CDR1 SGHNT and CDR2 YYREEE (reference sequence). The CDR3 runs 12 residues. Trimming pared 9 bases from V and 7 bases from J, leaving 14 bases between.

The gene calls are TRBV11-2 and TRBJ1-1, with D possibly being TRBD1 (5 bases). CDR1 and CDR2 from the germline V gene are SGHAT and FQNNGV. The V end was cut by 11 bases, the J end by 4 bases, with 11 bases between. The CDR3 is 11 amino acids. The CDR3 loop reads CAWGRGTEAFF. The CDR3 region has the DNA TGTGCCTGGGGACGGGGCACTGAAGCTTTCTTT. Complete variable domain (other parts from reference TRBV11-2 and TRBJ1-1): EAGVAQSPRYKIIEKRQSVAFWCNPISGHATLYWYQQILGQGPKLLIQFQNNGVVDDSQLPKDRFSAERLKGVDSTLKIQPAKLEDSAVYLCAWGRGTEAFFGQGTRLTVV.

The chain is built from TRBV27 and TRBJ2-7, with D hard to call. The V end lost 3 bases, the J end lost 3 bases, and 9 bases lay between the germline ends. Germline V gene sequence: CDR1 MNHEY, CDR2 SMNVEV (reference sequence). The CDR3 is 13 amino acids. CDR3 sequence: CASSFGQHYEQYF. CDR3 nucleotides: TGTGCCAGCAGTTTCGGGCAACACTACGAGCAGTACTTC.

This clone occurred once. The chain employs TRBV28 and TRBJ1-2, with D possibly being TRBD1 (5 bases). This CDR3 is 14 amino acids long. Trimming took 3 bases from V and 7 from J, leaving 15 bases between them. The germline V gene has CDR1 MDHEN and CDR2 SYDVKM. The chain's CDR3 is CASSFRRGTRGYTF. The CDR3 DNA reads TGTGCCAGCAGTTTCAGGCGGGGGACGCGTGGCTACACCTTC.

V is TRBV7-9 and J is TRBJ1-5; 7 bases match TRBD1. There are 13 residues in the CDR3. Germline assignment: CDR1 SEHNR and CDR2 FQNEAQ (reference sequence). With V trimmed by 10 bases and J by 4 bases, 7 bases remained unmatched. This chain's CDR3 is CATSGTANQPQHF. Written as DNA, the CDR3 is TGTGCCACCTCCGGGACAGCTAATCAGCCCCAGCATTTT.

V is TRBV30 and J is TRBJ2-7; D not certain. Per germline, CDR1 GTSNPN and CDR2 SVGIG (reference sequence). The CDR3 loop spans 14 amino acids. V shed 1 base and J shed 6 bases, with 16 bases lying between them. The CDR3, as DNA: TGTGCCTGGAGTGAGATGATCTTGGTAGGCGAGCAGTACTTC. Translated: CAWSEMILVGEQYF.

The chain uses TRBV6-2 or TRBV6-3 and TRBJ2-5; D gene unclear. Germline CDR1 is MNHEY and CDR2 is SVGEGT. With 6 bases removed from V and 3 bases from J, the gap between germline ends came to 2 bases. The CDR3 spans 10 residues. In DNA, the CDR3 is TGTGCCAGCAGCAAAGAGACCCAGTACTTC. It translates to CASSKETQYF.

V gene TRBV5-5 combines with J gene TRBJ2-3, with D possibly matching TRBD2 (7 bases). V lost 4 bases, J lost 4 bases, and 13 bases lay in between. Germline V gene sequence: CDR1 SGHKS, CDR2 YYEKEE (reference sequence). This CDR3 spans 14 amino acids. CDR3 loop: CASSVGGAADTQYF. The CDR3 nucleotides are TGTGCCAGCAGCGTGGGGGGGGCCGCAGATACGCAGTATTTT.

A single count supports this clone. J is TRBJ2-7 and V is TRBV15, with 7 bases fitting TRBD2. Germline trimming cut 1 base from V and 0 bases from J; bases unmatched to any gene: 6. Per the germline V gene, CDR1 is LNHNV and CDR2 is YYDKDF (reference sequence). The CDR3 runs 16 residues. The CDR3 sequence: CATSRGGTIASYEQYF. CDR3 in DNA: TGTGCCACCAGCAGAGGCGGGACTATCGCCTCCTACGAGCAGTACTTC.

The V gene is TRBV30, the J gene TRBJ2-7; D may be TRBD1 (8 bases). Per the germline V gene, CDR1 is GTSNPN and CDR2 is SVGIG (reference sequence). Trimming took off 5 bases at V and 4 bases at J, with 12 bases between the two ends. This CDR3 is built from 12 residues. CDR3 amino acids: CAWGQGGYEQYF. CDR3 bases: TGTGCCTGGGGACAGGGAGGGTACGAGCAGTACTTC.

V gene TRBV4-3 combines with J gene TRBJ1-1; the D is unclear. Germline V gene data show CDR1 as LGHNA and CDR2 as YSLEER. The CDR3 length is 15 residues. Trimming stripped 1 base from V and 0 bases from J, with 9 bases between. CDR3 in amino acids: CASSQATGMNTEAFF. The CDR3 nucleotides read TGCGCCAGCAGCCAAGCAACGGGAATGAACACTGAAGCTTTCTTT.

This chain links TRBV18 with TRBJ2-1; D not resolved. Germline V lookup: CDR1 KGHSH, CDR2 LQKENI. Trimming left V 5 bases short and J 8 bases short, with 13 bases between. This CDR3 has 13 amino acids. CDR3 in amino acids: CASSELNFDEQFF. Written as DNA, the CDR3 is TGTGCCAGCTCAGAATTAAATTTCGATGAGCAGTTCTTC.

The DNA for the CDR3 is TGTGCCAGCTCACTCCCCGGGTCGCCGAGATCACCCCTCCACTTT. This sequence encodes CASSLPGSPRSPLHF. V and J are TRBV18 and TRBJ1-6; D is unresolved. The CDR3 totals 15 residues. Germline V gene lookup returns CDR1 KGHSH and CDR2 LQKENI. Trimming stripped 4 bases from V and 10 bases from J, with 17 bases between.

Notes on this clone: The same CDR3 also results from other DNA sequences found in this sample. V and J are TRBV18 and TRBJ1-5; D remains ambiguous. The CDR3 is made up of 13 amino acids. V lost 2 bases and J 4 bases, leaving 6 bases between the germline ends. CDR1 is KGHSH and CDR2 is LQKENI in the germline V gene. This CDR3 is CASSPGENQPQHF. The CDR3, as DNA: TGTGCCAGCTCACCAGGAGAGAATCAGCCCCAGCATTTT.

This chain links TRBV28 with TRBJ1-3, with 8 bases fitting TRBD1. CDR1 is MDHEN, CDR2 SYDVKM, per germline. Trimming took 6 bases from V and 2 from J; bases not matched to a gene: 9. CDR3 length: 16 residues. The CDR3 sequence: CASSPRTTGAGNTIYF. DNA for the CDR3: TGTGCCAGCAGCCCCCGGACGACAGGGGCTGGAAACACCATATATTTT.

The genes are TRBV5-3 and TRBJ1-2, with TRBD1 identical over 7 bases. TRBV5-3 is an open reading frame, and its role is uncertain. The CDR3 totals 16 residues. Losses at the gene ends were 0 bases for V and 4 bases for J; bases not matched to a gene: 9. The DNA for the CDR3 is TGTGCCAGAAGCTTGGCCGGGACAGAGTATACCTATGGCTACACCTTC. Its protein is CARSLAGTEYTYGYTF.

The gene calls are TRBV7-9 and TRBJ2-3; the D gene could be TRBD1 or TRBD2 (5 bases each). V was clipped by 2 bases and J by 4 bases, with 7 bases between them. The length of the CDR3 is 13 residues. The germline V gene encodes CDR1 SEHNR and CDR2 FQNEAQ (reference sequence). CDR3 amino acids: CASSLRGADTQYF. CDR3 coding DNA: TGTGCCAGCAGCTTAAGAGGGGCAGATACGCAGTATTTT.

This clone was counted a single time. The chain links TRBV5-1 to TRBJ1-1, with D possibly being TRBD1 (5 bases). CDR1 SGHRS and CDR2 YFSETQ come from the germline V gene. The V and J ends lost 7 bases and 5 bases respectively, with 21 bases between them. There are 15 residues in the CDR3. The CDR3 DNA reads as TGCGCCAGCCGCCCCCCCTGGGGGAGAAGGACTGAAGCTTTCTTT. Protein sequence: CASRPPWGRRTEAFF.